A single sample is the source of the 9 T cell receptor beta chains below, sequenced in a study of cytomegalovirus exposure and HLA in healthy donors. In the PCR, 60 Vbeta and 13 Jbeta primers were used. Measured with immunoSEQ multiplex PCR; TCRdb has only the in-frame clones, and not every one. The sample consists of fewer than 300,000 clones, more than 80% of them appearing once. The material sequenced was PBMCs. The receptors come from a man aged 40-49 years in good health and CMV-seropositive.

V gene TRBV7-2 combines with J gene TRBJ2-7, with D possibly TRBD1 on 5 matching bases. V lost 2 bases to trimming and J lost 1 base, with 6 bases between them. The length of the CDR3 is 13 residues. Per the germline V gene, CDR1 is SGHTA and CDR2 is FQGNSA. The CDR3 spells CASSLRQSYEQYF. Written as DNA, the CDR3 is TGTGCCAGCAGCTTAAGACAGTCCTACGAGCAGTACTTC.

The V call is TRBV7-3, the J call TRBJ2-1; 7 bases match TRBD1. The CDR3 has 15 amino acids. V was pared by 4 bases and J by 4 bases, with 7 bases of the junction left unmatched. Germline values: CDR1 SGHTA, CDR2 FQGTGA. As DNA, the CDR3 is TGTGCCAGCAGCTCCGGGACAGACTTTTACAATGAGCAGTTCTTC. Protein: CASSSGTDFYNEQFF.

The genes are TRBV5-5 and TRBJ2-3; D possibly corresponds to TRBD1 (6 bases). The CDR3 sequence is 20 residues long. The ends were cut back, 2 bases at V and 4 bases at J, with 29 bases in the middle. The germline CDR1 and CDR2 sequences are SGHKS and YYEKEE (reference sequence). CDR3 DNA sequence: TGTGCCAGCAGCTTTTTACATATCAGGGGAAAAGCTCATCGAGCAGATACGCAGTATTTT. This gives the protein CASSFLHIRGKAHRADTQYF.

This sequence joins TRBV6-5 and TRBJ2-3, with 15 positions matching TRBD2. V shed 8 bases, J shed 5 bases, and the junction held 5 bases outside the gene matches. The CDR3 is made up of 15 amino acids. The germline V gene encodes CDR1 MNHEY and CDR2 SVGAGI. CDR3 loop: CASGLAGGQEDTQYF. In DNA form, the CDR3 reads TGTGCCAGCGGACTAGCGGGAGGGCAGGAAGATACGCAGTATTTT.

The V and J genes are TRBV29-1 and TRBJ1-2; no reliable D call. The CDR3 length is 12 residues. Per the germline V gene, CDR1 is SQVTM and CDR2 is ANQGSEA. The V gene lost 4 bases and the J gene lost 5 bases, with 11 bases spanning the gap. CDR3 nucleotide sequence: TGCAGCGTTGTTGATCGCCTATATGGCTACACCTTC. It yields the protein CSVVDRLYGYTF.

The CDR3 reads CASSTGTGGSGANVLTF. The CDR3 DNA is TGTGCCAGCAGCACAGGGACAGGGGGCTCTGGGGCCAACGTCCTGACTTTC. The rearrangement links TRBV7-9 to TRBJ2-6; 11 nucleotides line up with TRBD1. CDR3 length equals 17 residues. CDR1 and CDR2 (germline): SEHNR, FQNEAQ (reference sequence). The ends lost 5 bases at V and 0 bases at J; junction bases unmatched: 3.

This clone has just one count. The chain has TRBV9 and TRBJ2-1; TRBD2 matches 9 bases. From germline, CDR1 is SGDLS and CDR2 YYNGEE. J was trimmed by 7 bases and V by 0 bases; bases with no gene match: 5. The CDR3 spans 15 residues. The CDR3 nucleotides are TGTGCCAGCAGCGTAGAAGGCCTAGCGGGAAATGAGCAGTTCTTC. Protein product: CASSVEGLAGNEQFF.

The CDR3 nucleotides read TGTGCCAGCAGTTTATCCCGGACAGGACTTACTGAAGCTTTCTTT. Protein: CASSLSRTGLTEAFF. The V gene is TRBV27, the J gene TRBJ1-1, with 7 bases lining up with TRBD1. The trim removed 0 bases at V and 5 bases at J, leaving 6 bases unmatched. In germline, CDR1 is MNHEY, CDR2 SMNVEV (reference sequence). This CDR3 spans 15 amino acids.

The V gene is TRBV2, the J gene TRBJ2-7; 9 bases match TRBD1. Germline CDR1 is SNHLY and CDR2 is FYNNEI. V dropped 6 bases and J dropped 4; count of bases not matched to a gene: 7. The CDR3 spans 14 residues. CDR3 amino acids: CASRDRGGLYEQYF. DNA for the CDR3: TGTGCCAGCAGGGACAGGGGAGGCCTGTACGAGCAGTACTTC.